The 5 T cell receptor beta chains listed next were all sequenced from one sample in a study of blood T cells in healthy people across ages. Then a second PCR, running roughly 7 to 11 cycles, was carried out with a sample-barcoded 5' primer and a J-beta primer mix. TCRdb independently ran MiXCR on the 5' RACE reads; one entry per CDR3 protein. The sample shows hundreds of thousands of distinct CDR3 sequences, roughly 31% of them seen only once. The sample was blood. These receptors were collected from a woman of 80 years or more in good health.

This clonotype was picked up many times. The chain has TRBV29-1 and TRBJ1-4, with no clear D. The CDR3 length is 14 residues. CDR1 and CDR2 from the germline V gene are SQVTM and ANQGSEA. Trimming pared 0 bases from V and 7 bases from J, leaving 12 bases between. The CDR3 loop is CSVEDRAGGEKLFF. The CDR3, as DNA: TGCAGCGTTGAAGATAGGGCAGGCGGTGAAAAACTGTTTTTT.

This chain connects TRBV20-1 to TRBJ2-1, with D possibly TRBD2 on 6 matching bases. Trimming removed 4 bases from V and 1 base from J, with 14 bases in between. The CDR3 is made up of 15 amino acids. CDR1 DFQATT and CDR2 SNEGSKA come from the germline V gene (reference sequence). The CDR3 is CSATNIAESYNEQFF. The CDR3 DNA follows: TGCAGTGCTACTAACATAGCGGAATCCTACAATGAGCAGTTCTTC.

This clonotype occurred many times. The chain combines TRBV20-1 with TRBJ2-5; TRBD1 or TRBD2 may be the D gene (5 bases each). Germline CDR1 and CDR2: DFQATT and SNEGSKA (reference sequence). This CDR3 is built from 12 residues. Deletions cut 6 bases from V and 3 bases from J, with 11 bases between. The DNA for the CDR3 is TGCAGTGCAGGGGAGAAGGAAGAGACCCAGTACTTC. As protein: CSAGEKEETQYF.

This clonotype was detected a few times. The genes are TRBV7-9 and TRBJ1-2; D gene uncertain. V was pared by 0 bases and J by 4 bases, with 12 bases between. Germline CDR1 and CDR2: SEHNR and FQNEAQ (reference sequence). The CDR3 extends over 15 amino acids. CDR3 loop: CASSLAGGGAYGYTF. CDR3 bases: TGTGCCAGCAGCTTAGCTGGAGGTGGCGCCTATGGCTACACCTTC. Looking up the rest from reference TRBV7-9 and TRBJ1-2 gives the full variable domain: DTGVSQNPRHKITKRGQNVTFRCDPISEHNRLYWYRQTLGQGPEFLTYFQNEAQLEKSRLLSDRFSAERPKGSFSTLEIQRTEQGDSAMYLCASSLAGGGAYGYTFGSGTRLTVV.

The CDR3 loop is CASSFRRLAVGETQYF. CDR3 nucleotides: TGTGCCAGCAGCTTCCGTCGACTAGCGGTGGGGGAGACCCAGTACTTC. The chain joins TRBV11-2 to TRBJ2-7; 9 bases are a match to TRBD2. The DNA end is more similar to TRBJ2-5, so the J call may be wrong. Per germline, CDR1 SGHAT and CDR2 FQNNGV. The CDR3 is 16 amino acids.